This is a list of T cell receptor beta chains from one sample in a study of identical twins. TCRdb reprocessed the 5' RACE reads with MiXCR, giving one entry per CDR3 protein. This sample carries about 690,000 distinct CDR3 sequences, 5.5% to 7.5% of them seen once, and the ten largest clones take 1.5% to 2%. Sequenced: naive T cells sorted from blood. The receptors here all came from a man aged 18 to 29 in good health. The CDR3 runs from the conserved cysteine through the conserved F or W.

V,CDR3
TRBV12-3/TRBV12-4,CASALETDTQYF
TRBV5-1,CASSSGLAGVVNEQFF
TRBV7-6,CASSGTGQRQETQYF
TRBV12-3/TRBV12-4,CASSLIGREQFF
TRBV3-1,CASSRPDSGELFF
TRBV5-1,CASSLTSPNEQFF
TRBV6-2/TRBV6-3,CASSSPAATQYF
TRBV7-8,CASSPRTEVQETQYF
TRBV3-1,CASSQRTLLYGYTF
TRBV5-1,CASSQHTDTQYF
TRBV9,CASTPLKPGLAGNEQFF
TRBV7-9,CASSFRQGGDLETQYF
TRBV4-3,CASSQSFPSGSTYEQYF
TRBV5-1,CASSQRTSAHEQFF
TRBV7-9,CASSLLWPGQVNTEAFF
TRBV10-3,CAARTSGGSYEQFF
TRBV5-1,CASSVGRDGYEQYF
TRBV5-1,CASSLTDYRPFANTGELFF
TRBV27,CASVLWRTQHVSTNEKLFF
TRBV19,CASSMVGTVDSPLHF
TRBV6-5,CASSYSVRGGYTF
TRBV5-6,CASSLGDKIKSGNTIYF
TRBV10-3,CAIRGPAEQFF
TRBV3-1,CASSLRTSGRDQETQYF
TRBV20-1,CSANPGPPGGELFF
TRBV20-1,CSARELAGGYF
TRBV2,CASSELILRSSYNEQFF
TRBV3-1,CASSQIDLGANVLTF
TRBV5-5,CASSSGDSHNQPQHF
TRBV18,CASSPSRGYNEQFF
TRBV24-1,CATSDLGQGMNEQFF
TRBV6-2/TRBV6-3,CASSYGRDAISRVEQFF
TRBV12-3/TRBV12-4,CASSPRGRQTNSNQPQHF
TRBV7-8,CASSGRDRGYNEQFF